The clone carrying this TCR beta chain was found a few times. No antigen is known for it. The data originate from a study of identical twins. Germline V gives CDR1 SGHDT, CDR2 YYEEEE. This CDR3 contains 15 residues. With 0 bases removed from V and 0 bases from J, the gap between germline ends came to 7 bases. TCRdb recomputed calls from the 5' RACE reads with MiXCR, one row per CDR3 protein. Found here are 540,000 or so distinct CDR3 sequences, about a fifth of them singletons; the top ten hold approximately 0.49%. Study-level findings and limits: Insertion counts were lower in abundant cord blood beta clonotypes, a trend that memory repertoires did not show. It was cross-sectional statistical analysis, not following the same donors, that the conclusions relied on. Zero-insertion analyses could be partly confounded by invariant MAIT and iNKT cells. Out-of-frame alpha sequences shared between twins exhibited an excess of low generation probability.

In addition, the sample was reused for a study of yellow fever vaccine responses in identical twins.

Sequencing used CD4+ T cells sorted from blood. This clonotype originated in a woman aged 18-35 years in good health. The rearrangement uses TRBV5-6 and TRBJ1-3; no clear D. The CDR3 DNA sequence: TGTGCCAGCAGCTTGGTCGGGGACTCTGGAAACACCATATATTTT. It encodes CASSLVGDSGNTIYF.